What follows are 6 T cell receptor beta chains derived from one specimen sequenced in a study of shared clonotypes between healthy human individuals. Naive CD8 cells lacked CD45RO and underwent positive selection for CCR7, leaving out terminally differentiated effector memory CD45RA+ cells. Using immunoSEQ multiplex PCR, the repertoire was profiled, and TCRdb retains in-frame clones only, with some absent. The sample lists some 740,000 clones, 92% seen once, with 24% in the top ten. The sample comprised naive CD8+ T cells sorted from blood. These receptor sequences come from a man aged 25 to 40 in good health.

The chain has TRBV4-3 and TRBJ2-2; 10 bases line up with TRBD2. Germline V gene lookup returns CDR1 LGHNA and CDR2 YSLEER. V shed 1 base, J shed 4 bases, and the junction held 12 bases outside the gene matches. This CDR3 has 19 amino acids. The CDR3, as DNA: TGCGCCAGCAGCCAAGTTACCTGGGGACTAGCGCTTGGCACCGGGGAGCTGTTTTTT. Protein: CASSQVTWGLALGTGELFF.

CDR3 nucleotides: TGCGCCAGCAGCCAAGACCTTAGCGGGAGGTACAATGAGCAGTTCTTC. It encodes CASSQDLSGRYNEQFF. The V and J genes are TRBV4-3 and TRBJ2-1; 10 bases line up with TRBD2. CDR1 and CDR2 (germline): LGHNA, YSLEER. V shed 0 bases, J shed 4 bases, and the junction held 3 bases outside the gene matches. CDR3 length: 16 amino acids.

A single count supports this clone. The chain carries TRBV5-4 and TRBJ1-2; D is perhaps TRBD1 (5 bases). In germline, CDR1 is SGHNT, CDR2 YYREEE (reference sequence). The V end was cut by 6 bases, the J end by 4 bases, with 13 bases between. The CDR3 length is 13 residues. The CDR3 is CASNPPGAYGYTF. The DNA for the CDR3 is TGTGCCAGCAACCCCCCCGGGGCCTATGGCTACACCTTC.

This clone was seen just once. V is TRBV2 and J is TRBJ2-7; TRBD1 aligns across 10 bases. CDR3 length: 15 residues. Germline V gene data show CDR1 as SNHLY and CDR2 as FYNNEI. The V gene end was trimmed by 7 bases and the J gene end by 4 bases; junction bases not matched to a gene: 10. CDR3 loop: CASNKPGQGRYEQYF. The CDR3, as DNA: TGTGCCAGCAATAAACCGGGACAGGGGAGGTACGAGCAGTACTTC. Complete variable domain (other parts from reference TRBV2 and TRBJ2-7): EPEVTQTPSHQVTQMGQEVILRCVPISNHLYFYWYRQILGQKVEFLVSFYNNEISEKSEIFDDQFSVERPDGSNFTLKIRSTKLEDSAMYFCASNKPGQGRYEQYFGPGTRLTVT.

Points on this clone: Other DNA variants within this sample encode the same CDR3. The rearrangement joins TRBV28 to TRBJ2-1, with 7 nucleotides matching TRBD2. The CDR3 loop spans 11 amino acids. Germline lookup yields CDR1 MDHEN and CDR2 SYDVKM. The trim removed 3 bases at V and 10 bases at J, leaving 0 bases unmatched. This CDR3 reads CASSLGGEQFF. The CDR3, as DNA: TGTGCCAGCAGTTTGGGGGGGGAGCAGTTCTTC.

The sample holds one count of this clone. This chain links TRBV7-9 with TRBJ1-5; no clear D. CDR3 length equals 16 residues. Trimming removed 2 bases from V and 0 bases from J, with 11 bases in between. CDR1 SEHNR and CDR2 FQNEAQ come from the germline V gene (reference sequence). DNA of the CDR3: TGTGCCAGCAGCTTATTCGATTCAGTTAGCAATCAGCCCCAGCATTTT. Translation: CASSLFDSVSNQPQHF.